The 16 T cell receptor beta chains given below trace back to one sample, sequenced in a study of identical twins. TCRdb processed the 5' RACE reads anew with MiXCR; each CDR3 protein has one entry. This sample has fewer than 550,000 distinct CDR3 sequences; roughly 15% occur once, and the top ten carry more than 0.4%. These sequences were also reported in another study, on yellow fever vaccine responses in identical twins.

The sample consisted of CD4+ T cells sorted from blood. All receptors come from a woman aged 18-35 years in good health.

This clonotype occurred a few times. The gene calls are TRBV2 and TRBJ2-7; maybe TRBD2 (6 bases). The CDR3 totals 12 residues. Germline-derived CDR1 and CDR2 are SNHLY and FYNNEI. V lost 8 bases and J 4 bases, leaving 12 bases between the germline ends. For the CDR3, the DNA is TGTGCCAGCGCGGGACTCCCTTACGAGCAGTACTTC. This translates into CASAGLPYEQYF.

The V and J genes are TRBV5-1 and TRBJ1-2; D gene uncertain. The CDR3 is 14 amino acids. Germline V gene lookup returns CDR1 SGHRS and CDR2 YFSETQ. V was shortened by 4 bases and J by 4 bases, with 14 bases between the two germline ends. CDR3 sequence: CASSPDGNFYGYTF. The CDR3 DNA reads TGCGCCAGCAGCCCGGATGGGAATTTCTATGGCTACACCTTC.

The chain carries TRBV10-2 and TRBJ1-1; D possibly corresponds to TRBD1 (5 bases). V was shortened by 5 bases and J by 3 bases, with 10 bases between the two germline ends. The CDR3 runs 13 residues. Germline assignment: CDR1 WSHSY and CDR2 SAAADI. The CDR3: CASSQQEDTEAFF. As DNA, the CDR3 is TGCGCCAGCAGTCAACAGGAAGACACTGAAGCTTTCTTT.

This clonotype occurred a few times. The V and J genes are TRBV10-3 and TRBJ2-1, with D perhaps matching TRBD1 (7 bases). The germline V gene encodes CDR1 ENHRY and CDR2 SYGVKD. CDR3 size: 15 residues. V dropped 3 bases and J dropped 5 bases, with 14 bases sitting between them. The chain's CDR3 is CAISDVRGAHNEQFF. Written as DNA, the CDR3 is TGTGCCATCAGTGACGTCAGGGGGGCGCACAATGAGCAGTTCTTC.

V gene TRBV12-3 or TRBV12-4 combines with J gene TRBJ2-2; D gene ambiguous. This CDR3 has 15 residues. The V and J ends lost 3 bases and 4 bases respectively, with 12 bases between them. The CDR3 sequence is CASSFSGEVTGELFF. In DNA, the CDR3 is TGTGCCAGCAGTTTTAGTGGCGAGGTCACCGGGGAGCTGTTTTTT.

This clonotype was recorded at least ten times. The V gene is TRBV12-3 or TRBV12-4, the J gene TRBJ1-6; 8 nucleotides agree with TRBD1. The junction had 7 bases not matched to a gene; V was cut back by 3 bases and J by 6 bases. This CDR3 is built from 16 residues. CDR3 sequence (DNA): TGTGCCAGCAGTTTCGGTTGGACAGGGACTAATTCACCCCTCCACTTT. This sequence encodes CASSFGWTGTNSPLHF.

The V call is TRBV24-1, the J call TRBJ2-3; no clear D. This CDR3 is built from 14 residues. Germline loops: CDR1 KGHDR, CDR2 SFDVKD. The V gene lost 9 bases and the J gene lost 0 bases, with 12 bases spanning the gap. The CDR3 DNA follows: TGTGCCACCGTAGGCCAGGCTAGCACAGATACGCAGTATTTT. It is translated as CATVGQASTDTQYF.

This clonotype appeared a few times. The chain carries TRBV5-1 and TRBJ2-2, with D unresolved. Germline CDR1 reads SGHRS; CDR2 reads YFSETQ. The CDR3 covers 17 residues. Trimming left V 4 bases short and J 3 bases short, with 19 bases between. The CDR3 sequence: CASSTLPQARDTGELFF. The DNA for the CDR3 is TGCGCCAGCAGCACGTTGCCTCAGGCCCGGGACACCGGGGAGCTGTTTTTT. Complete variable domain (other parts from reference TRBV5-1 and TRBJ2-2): KAGVTQTPRYLIKTRGQQVTLSCSPISGHRSVSWYQQTPGQGLQFLFEYFSETQRNKGNFPGRFSGRQFSNSRSEMNVSTLELGDSALYLCASSTLPQARDTGELFFGEGSRLTVL.

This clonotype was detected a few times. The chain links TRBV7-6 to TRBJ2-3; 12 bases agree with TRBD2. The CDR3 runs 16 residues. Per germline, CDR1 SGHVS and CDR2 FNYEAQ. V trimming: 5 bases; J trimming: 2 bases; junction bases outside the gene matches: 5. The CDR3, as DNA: TGTGCCAGCAGCAGACTAGCGGGGGAACACACAGATACGCAGTATTTT. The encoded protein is CASSRLAGEHTDTQYF.

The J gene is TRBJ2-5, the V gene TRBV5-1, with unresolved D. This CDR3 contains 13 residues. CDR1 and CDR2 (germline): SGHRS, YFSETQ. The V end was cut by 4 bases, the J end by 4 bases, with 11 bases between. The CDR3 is CASSGVLGETQYF. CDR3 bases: TGCGCCAGCAGCGGGGTACTCGGAGAGACCCAGTACTTC. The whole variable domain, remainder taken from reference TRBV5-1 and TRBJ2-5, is KAGVTQTPRYLIKTRGQQVTLSCSPISGHRSVSWYQQTPGQGLQFLFEYFSETQRNKGNFPGRFSGRQFSNSRSEMNVSTLELGDSALYLCASSGVLGETQYFGPGTRLLVL.

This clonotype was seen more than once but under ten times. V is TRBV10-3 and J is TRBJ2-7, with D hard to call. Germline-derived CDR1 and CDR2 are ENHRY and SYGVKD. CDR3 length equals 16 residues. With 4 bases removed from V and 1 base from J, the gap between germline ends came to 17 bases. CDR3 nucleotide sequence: TGTGCCATCAGTGGACGACGGCCACTCGAATCCTACGAGCAGTACTTC. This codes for CAISGRRPLESYEQYF.

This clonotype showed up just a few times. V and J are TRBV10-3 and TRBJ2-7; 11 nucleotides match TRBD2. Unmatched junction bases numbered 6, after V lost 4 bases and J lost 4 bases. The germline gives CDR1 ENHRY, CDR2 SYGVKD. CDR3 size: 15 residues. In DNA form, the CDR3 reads TGTGCCATCAGTGCTAGCGGGAGGACTTCTTACGAGCAGTACTTC. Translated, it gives CAISASGRTSYEQYF.

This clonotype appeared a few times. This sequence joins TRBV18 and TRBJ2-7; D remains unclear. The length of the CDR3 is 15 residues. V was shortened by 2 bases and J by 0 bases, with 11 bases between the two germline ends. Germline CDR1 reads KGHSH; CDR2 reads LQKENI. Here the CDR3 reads CASSPSIGNSYEQYF. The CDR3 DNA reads TGTGCCAGCTCACCATCCATCGGCAACTCCTACGAGCAGTACTTC.

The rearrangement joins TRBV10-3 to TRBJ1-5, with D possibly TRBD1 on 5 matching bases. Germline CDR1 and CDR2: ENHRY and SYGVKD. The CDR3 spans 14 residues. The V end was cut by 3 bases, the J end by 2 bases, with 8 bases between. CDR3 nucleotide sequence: TGTGCCATCAGTGATGCACAGGGCAATCAGCCCCAGCATTTT. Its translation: CAISDAQGNQPQHF.

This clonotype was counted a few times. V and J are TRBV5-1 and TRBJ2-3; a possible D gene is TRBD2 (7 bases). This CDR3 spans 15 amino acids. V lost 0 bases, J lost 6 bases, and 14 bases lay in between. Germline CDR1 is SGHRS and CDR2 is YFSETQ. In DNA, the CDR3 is TGCGCCAGCAGCTTGGAGGGCAGGGGAGGGGATACGCAGTATTTT. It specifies CASSLEGRGGDTQYF.

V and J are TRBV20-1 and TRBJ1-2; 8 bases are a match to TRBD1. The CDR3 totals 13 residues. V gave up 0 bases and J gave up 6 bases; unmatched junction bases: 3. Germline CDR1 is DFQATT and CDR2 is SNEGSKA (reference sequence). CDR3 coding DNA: TGCAGTGCTAGAGATCAGGGGGCGCATGGCTACACCTTC. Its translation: CSARDQGAHGYTF.